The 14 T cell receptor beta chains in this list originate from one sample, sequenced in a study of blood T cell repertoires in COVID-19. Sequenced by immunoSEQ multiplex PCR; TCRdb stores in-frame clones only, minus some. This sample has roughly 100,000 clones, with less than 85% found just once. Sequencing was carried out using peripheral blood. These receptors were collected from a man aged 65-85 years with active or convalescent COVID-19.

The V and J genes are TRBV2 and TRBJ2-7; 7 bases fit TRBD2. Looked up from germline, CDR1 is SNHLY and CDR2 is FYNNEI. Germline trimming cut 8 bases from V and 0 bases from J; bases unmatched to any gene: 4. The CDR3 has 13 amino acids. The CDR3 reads CASQRGSSYEQYF. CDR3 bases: TGTGCCAGCCAGCGGGGAAGCTCCTACGAGCAGTACTTC.

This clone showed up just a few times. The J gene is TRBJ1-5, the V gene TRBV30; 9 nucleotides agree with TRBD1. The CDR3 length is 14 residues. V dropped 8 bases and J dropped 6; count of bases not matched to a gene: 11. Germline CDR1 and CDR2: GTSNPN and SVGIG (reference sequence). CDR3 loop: CAGSGQGEGQPQHF. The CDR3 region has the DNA TGTGCCGGATCGGGACAGGGAGAGGGTCAGCCCCAGCATTTT.

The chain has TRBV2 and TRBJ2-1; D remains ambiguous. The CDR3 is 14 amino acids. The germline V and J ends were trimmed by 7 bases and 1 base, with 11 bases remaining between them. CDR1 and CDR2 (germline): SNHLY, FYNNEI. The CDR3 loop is CASMPGRSYNEQFF. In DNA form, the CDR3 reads TGTGCCAGCATGCCGGGTCGGTCCTACAATGAGCAGTTCTTC.

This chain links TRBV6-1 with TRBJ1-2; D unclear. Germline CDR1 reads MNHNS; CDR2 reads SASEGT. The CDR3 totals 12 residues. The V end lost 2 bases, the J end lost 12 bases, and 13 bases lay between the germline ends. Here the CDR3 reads CASSERSSTNTF. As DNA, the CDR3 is TGTGCCAGCAGTGAACGTAGCAGTACTAACACCTTC.

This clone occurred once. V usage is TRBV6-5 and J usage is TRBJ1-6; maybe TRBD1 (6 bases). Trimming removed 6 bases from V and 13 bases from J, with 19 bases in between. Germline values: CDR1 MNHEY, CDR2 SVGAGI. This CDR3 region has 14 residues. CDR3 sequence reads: CASRTGTFYFPLHF. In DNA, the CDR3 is TGTGCCAGCAGAACCGGGACATTCTACTTCCCCCTCCACTTT.

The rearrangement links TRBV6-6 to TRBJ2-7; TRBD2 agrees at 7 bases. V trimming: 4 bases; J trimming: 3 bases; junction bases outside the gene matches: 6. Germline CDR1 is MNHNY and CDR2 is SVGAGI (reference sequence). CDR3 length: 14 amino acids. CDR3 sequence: CASSSGGFVYEQYF. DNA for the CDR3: TGTGCCAGCAGTTCCGGGGGGTTCGTCTACGAGCAGTACTTC.

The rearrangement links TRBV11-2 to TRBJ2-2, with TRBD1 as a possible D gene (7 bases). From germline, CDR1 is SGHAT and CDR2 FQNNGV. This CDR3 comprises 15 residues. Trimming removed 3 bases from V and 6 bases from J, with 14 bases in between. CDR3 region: CASSFEGGGPGELFF. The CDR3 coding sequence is TGTGCCAGCAGCTTTGAAGGAGGGGGCCCCGGGGAGCTGTTTTTT.

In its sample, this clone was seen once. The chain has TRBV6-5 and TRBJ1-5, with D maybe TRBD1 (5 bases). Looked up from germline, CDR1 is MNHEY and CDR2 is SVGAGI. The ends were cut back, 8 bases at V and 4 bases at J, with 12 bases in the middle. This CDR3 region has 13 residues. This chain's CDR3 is CASELRGNQPQHF. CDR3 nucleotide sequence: TGTGCCAGCGAATTGCGGGGGAATCAGCCCCAGCATTTT.

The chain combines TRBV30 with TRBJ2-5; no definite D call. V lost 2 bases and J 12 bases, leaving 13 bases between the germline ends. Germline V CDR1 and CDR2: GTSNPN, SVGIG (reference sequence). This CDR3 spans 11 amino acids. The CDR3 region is CAWSTSDSEYF. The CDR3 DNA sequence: TGTGCCTGGAGTACGAGTGACTCCGAGTACTTC.

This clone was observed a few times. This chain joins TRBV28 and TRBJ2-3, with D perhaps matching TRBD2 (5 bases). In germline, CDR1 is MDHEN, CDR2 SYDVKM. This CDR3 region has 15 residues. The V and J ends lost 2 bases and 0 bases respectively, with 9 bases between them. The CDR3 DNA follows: TGTGCCAGCAGTTTAGGGAGTTTTAGCACAGATACGCAGTATTTT. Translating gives CASSLGSFSTDTQYF.

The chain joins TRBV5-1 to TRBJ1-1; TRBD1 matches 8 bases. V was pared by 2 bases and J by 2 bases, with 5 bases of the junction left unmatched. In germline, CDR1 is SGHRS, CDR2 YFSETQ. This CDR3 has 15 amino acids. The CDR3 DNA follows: TGCGCCAGCAGCTTCCTTGGACAGGGCAACACTGAAGCTTTCTTT. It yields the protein CASSFLGQGNTEAFF.

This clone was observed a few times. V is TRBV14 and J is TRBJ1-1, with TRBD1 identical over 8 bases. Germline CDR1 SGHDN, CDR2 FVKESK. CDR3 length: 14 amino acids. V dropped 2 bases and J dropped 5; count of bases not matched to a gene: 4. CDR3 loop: CASSQIRDRTEAFF. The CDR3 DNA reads TGTGCCAGCAGCCAAATCCGGGACAGGACTGAAGCTTTCTTT.

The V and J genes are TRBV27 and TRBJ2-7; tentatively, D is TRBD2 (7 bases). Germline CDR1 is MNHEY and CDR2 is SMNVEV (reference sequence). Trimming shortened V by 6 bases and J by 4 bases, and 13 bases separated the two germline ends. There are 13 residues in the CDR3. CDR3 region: CASRGGARYEQYF. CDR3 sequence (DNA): TGTGCCAGCAGAGGGGGGGCTCGTTACGAGCAGTACTTC.

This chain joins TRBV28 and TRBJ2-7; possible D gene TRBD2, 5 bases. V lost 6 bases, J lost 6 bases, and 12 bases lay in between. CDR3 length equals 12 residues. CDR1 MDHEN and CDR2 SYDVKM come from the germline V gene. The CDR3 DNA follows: TGTGCCAGCAGCCTAGTCACTAGCGAGCAGTACTTC. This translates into CASSLVTSEQYF.